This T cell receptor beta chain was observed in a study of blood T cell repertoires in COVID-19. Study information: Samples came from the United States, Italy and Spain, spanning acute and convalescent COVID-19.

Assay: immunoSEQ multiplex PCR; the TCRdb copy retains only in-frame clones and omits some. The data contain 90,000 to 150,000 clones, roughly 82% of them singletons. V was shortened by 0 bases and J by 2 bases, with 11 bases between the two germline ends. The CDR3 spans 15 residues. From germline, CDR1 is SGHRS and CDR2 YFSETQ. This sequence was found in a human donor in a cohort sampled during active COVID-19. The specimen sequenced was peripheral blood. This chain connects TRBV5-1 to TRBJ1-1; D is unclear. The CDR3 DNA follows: TGCGCCAGCAGCTTGGGCGGATTATCAAACACTGAAGCTTTCTTT. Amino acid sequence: CASSLGGLSNTEAFF. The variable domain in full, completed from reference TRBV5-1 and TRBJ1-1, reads KAGVTQTPRYLIKTRGQQVTLSCSPISGHRSVSWYQQTPGQGLQFLFEYFSETQRNKGNFPGRFSGRQFSNSRSEMNVSTLELGDSALYLCASSLGGLSNTEAFFGQGTRLTVV.